This record looks at one T cell receptor beta chain sequence and its context. This entry belongs to a study of cytomegalovirus exposure and HLA in healthy donors. The study ran its PCR with 60 Vbeta and 13 Jbeta primers. In the original processing: A later analysis tallied 80 million to 100 million unique TCR beta chains, 8.5 million to 11 million of them shared. Assay: immunoSEQ multiplex PCR; the TCRdb copy retains only in-frame clones and omits some. From that table come the V and J calls and clone size; the DNA was used to work out D and trimming. The sample includes 100,000 to 150,000 clones, about 78% of them seen just once. This CDR3 contains 15 residues. Germline CDR1 and CDR2: SGHTA and FQGNSA. The ends lost 3 bases at V and 5 bases at J; junction bases unmatched: 8.

V gene TRBV7-2 combines with J gene TRBJ2-5; 8 positions match TRBD2. The source of this sequence is a human donor in good health. The sequencing sample was made of PBMCs. The chain's CDR3 is CASSFMERGRETQYF. DNA for the CDR3: TGTGCCAGCAGCTTCATGGAGCGGGGGCGGGAGACCCAGTACTTC.